This record looks at one TCR beta chain sequence and its context. The antigen it recognizes is unknown. No much larger clone exists at a distance of one base, and base qualities are not known. Enrolling through a virtual design, the prospective study's participants ranged in age from roughly 18 to 95 years and lived across roughly 23 United States geographic areas. In the prospective study, cohorts were assigned on the basis of participant-reported clinical history obtained from a screening survey and a study questionnaire. Recovered participants in ImmuneRACE Cohort 3 were defined by two consecutive negative NP/OP PCR tests, clearance by a healthcare professional, or resolution of symptoms. In the prospective study, mobile phlebotomists collected whole blood, serum and a nasopharyngeal or oropharyngeal swab from each participant. Over a roughly two-month period, participants in the prospective study had the option of providing additional blood draws and questionnaires. Prospective study blood samples were shipped either frozen or at room temperature before DNA extraction.

For this chain, trimming is 6 bases at the V end and 6 bases at the J end, and the number of junction bases without a gene match is 11. There are 15 amino acids in the CDR3, from cysteine to phenylalanine inclusive. Just CDR3 DNA is preserved here, 45 bases in frame from base 1. CDR1 is given as MNHEY and CDR2 as SVGEGT, both from the germline V gene. The entry originates in a study of blood T cell repertoires in COVID-19 (dated by TCRdb to 2018 to 2021). Study-wide context: The collaborator samples originated in the United States, Italy and Spain and spanned the acute and convalescent phases of COVID-19. The prospective study material was composed of cDNA or gDNA derived from T cells, B-cell-depleted T cells, or PBMCs. Deeply sampled blood TCRbeta repertoires from subjects exposed to, actively infected with, or recovered from COVID-19 were included in the dataset. The repertoires were released in a freely available public database meant as a resource for research on the immune response to SARS-CoV-2. Samples were obtained from the ongoing ImmuneRACE study (first 160 participants) and from over 1,000 subjects provided by 6 global collaborators. Sample metadata almost always included a de-identified subject ID, COVID-19 status, age in years and sex. Where available, HLA class I and class II types were obtained from metadata supplied by the sample provider rather than from assay-based typing. Study-wide conclusions, independent of this receptor: The amount of clinical and demographic metadata varied by source and participant and was provided uncurated.

TCRbeta CDR3 regions were amplified from genomic DNA by means of the immunoSEQ Assay, a bias-controlled multiplex PCR. On the study's bioinformatics: The number of nucleated cells in each sample was estimated by amplification of reference gene primers within the assay. Sequence reads were collapsed and filtered to measure the absolute abundance of every unique TCRbeta CDR3 rearrangement. For each sample, productive Simpson clonality was calculated by taking the square root of Simpson's diversity index across productive rearrangements. In TCRdb, the immuneACCESS table is reduced to in-frame sequences with V and J assigned. These tables do not hold every clone; where another copy was compared, an unresolved V gene accounts for under half, and the others remain unexplained. V, J and clone size are those of that table, while D and trimming were read from the DNA. Counted in this sample were around 180,000 clones; roughly 80% of them appeared once. Of the sample, 9.5% to 15% falls within the top ten clones.

Rearrangement joined TRBV6-2 or TRBV6-3 to TRBJ1-5, with 7 bases matching TRBD1. The sequence was obtained from a man between 50 and 59 years old who had recovered from COVID-19. Sequences were obtained from PBMCs or T cells enriched from blood (not recorded which). The CDR3 reads CASSLDREEGQPQHF. The nucleotides read TGTGCCAGCAGCCTTGACAGGGAGGAAGGTCAGCCCCAGCATTTT.